The TCR beta chain described here comes from a study of cytomegalovirus exposure and HLA in healthy donors. Points from the study as a whole: Apart from CMV serostatus, no immune exposure information was available. Published work reported that the classifier diagnosed cytomegalovirus status with high specificity and sensitivity.

The CDR3 runs 16 residues. Germline lookup yields CDR1 LNHNV and CDR2 YYDKDF (reference sequence). V dropped 1 base and J dropped 5 bases, with 15 bases sitting between them. Both 60 Vbeta primers and 13 Jbeta primers went into the PCR. Authors' data handling: A follow-up analysis tallied around 76 million unique TCR beta chains, roughly 11 million shared. Here immunoSEQ multiplex PCR was the method, and the copy in TCRdb shows in-frame clones only, minus some. The D gene and trimming were derived from the DNA, and the V and J assignments and clone size from that table. The sample has about 180,000 clones, about four fifths seen once. For this clone: The antigen is not known. The sample carries other DNA sequences with the same CDR3.

This sequence joins TRBV15 and TRBJ1-5; D is unresolved. This TCR was recovered from a woman aged 30 to 39 in good health and CMV-seronegative. Sequences were obtained from PBMCs. The CDR3 spells CATSRVHRRVDQPQHF. CDR3 coding DNA: TGTGCCACCAGCAGAGTACATAGGCGGGTGGATCAGCCCCAGCATTTT.